This T cell receptor beta chain emerged from a study of cytomegalovirus exposure and HLA in healthy donors. About the study: Samples from HLA-typed donors yielded approximately 80 million unique TCRs in an early data release.

There are 15 residues in the CDR3. V lost 2 bases and J lost 6; bases outside the gene matches: 6. Germline V CDR1 and CDR2: SGHTA, FQGTGA. About this clone itself: Its antigen is undetermined.

Primers: 60 Vbeta forward and 13 Jbeta reverse. Sequencing used immunoSEQ multiplex PCR; TCRdb keeps in-frame clones, though not all of them. The sample consists of about 160,000 clones, 60% to 85% of them appearing once. Study results and caveats: For most TCR beta V segments, an earlier analysis put the productive rate at about 90% or about 30% of the time.

Sequencing was performed on PBMCs. The receptor was derived from a woman in her forties or fifties in good health and CMV-seropositive. J is TRBJ2-1 and V is TRBV7-3; 8 bases fit TRBD2. The DNA of the CDR3 is TGTGCCAGCAGCTTATCCAGCGGGGGTACCAATGAGCAGTTCTTC. It translates to CASSLSSGGTNEQFF.